This entry describes one TCR beta chain. This receptor's antigen is unknown. No base quality information exists; no much larger clone differs at one position. The germline V gene yields MNHNS for CDR1 and SASEGT for CDR2. The CDR3, from cysteine to phenylalanine, totals 13 residues. CDR3 DNA only is kept here, 39 bases in frame from base 1. After removal of 6 bases from V and 4 bases from J, the junction retains 5 bases not matched to a gene. These data belong to a study of blood T cells in healthy people across ages (dated by TCRdb to the mid-2010s). Context from the whole study: In model experiments, template switching captured about one uniquely barcoded TCR beta cDNA molecule for every two T cells. To avoid experimental bias, donors of different ages were randomly spread across the sequencing lanes. Using deep sequencing normalized with unique cDNA molecular identifiers, the study measured how TCR beta repertoire diversity changes with age. Donors were grouped into four age groups: young (average approximately 16 years), middle-aged (39), aged (around 60) and long-lived (approximately 81). The study analyzed two additional independent replicas of 1 million unique cDNA reads from the same blood draw for two donors, one aged 18 to 30 and one aged 80 or older.

The paper as a whole reports these results and caveats: Because profiling used bulk unsorted PBMCs, naive and antigen-experienced compartments could not be compared conclusively. Total diversity estimates from one million sequenced T cells were considered lower bounds and underestimates. Observed TCR beta diversity per million T cells fell roughly linearly with age, and a significant reduction was already apparent by age around 40. There was a strong correlation between observed TCR beta diversity and the percentage of naive T cells measured by flow cytometry. The long-lived group showed more naive CD4+ T cells, fewer expanded clones and increased TCR diversity than the aged group, suggesting age selection. Because donor CMV infection status was unknown, age-related changes in expanded clonotypes were potentially confounded.

The donors were roughly 39 Caucasian individuals from Russia, aged roughly 6 to 90 years, who were systemically healthy. Ten milliliters of peripheral blood were drawn from each donor into EDTA-treated Vacutainer tubes. PBMCs were isolated by Ficoll-Paque density-gradient centrifugation, with at least 7 million obtained per sample. Trizol reagent was used to extract total RNA from the PBMCs, yielding at least 5 micrograms per sample. Naive CD45RAhigh/CD27high T cell percentages were measured by flow cytometry on a PBMC aliquot from every donor. The library was obtained by 5' RACE. The run used an Illumina HiSeq 2500. A second about 6 to 11 cycle PCR used a sample-barcoded 5' primer and a J-beta primer mix. A template-switch 5' adaptor carrying 12 random nucleotides introduced a unique molecular identifier onto each TCR beta cDNA molecule. Each sample yielded at least 3 million CDR3-containing paired-end reads. First-strand cDNA was synthesized from all RNA with the Mint cDNA synthesis kit, primed by a TRBC-specific oligonucleotide. All cDNA was treated with uracil-DNA glycosylase and then went through a first 18-cycle PCR with the universal primers M1SS and BC2_uni_R. The authors processed their data as follows. For normalization, 1 million high-quality reads were randomly selected from each sample, with every read carrying a distinct molecular identifier. Reads with shared molecular identifiers were discarded instead of being binned into consensus sequences. MiTCR, with a Q25 quality threshold and the strictest error-elimination algorithm, was used for CDR3 identification, clonotype clustering and error correction. A nonparametric unseen species model with Euler transformation was used to estimate lower-bound total TCR beta diversity. The raw public data were reprocessed by TCRdb itself: fastp quality trimming at Q25, MiXCR clonotype calling, in-frame beta chains only. When rows share a CDR3 protein, they turn into one entry using the most common DNA and genes. TCRdb, not the original authors, processed these V and J calls. The sample profile shows over 700,000 distinct CDR3 sequences; 53% of them were found once. Approximately 40% of the sample belongs to the ten largest clones.

The rearranged segments are TRBV6-1 and TRBJ1-2, with 7 bases in between that match TRBD1. Source material: blood. The receptor comes from a man older than 75 in good health. The nucleotides are TGTGCCAGCAGGGAGGGGGCTGGCTATGGCTACACCTTC. Its protein product is CASREGAGYGYTF.